Listed here are 30 T cell receptor beta chains from one sample, sequenced in a study of T-cell memory formation after mild COVID-19 (dated by TCRdb to the early 2020s). The protocol used for the library was 5' RACE. Data came from an Illumina NovaSeq 6000. The raw public data were reprocessed by TCRdb itself: fastp quality trimming at Q25, MiXCR clonotype calling, in-frame beta chains only. Records with the same CDR3 protein are collapsed into one entry carrying the most frequent genes and DNA. The sample records about 350,000 distinct CDR3 sequences, 20% to 25% of which are singletons. Around 20% of the sample goes to the ten largest clones. Sequenced input: PBMCs or a T cell subset sorted from them (not recorded which). These receptors were obtained from a young man who had mild COVID-19 (a few samples of this study predate the infection). The sample titles of this study are shuffled in the database, so cell type and time point are left out; the donor was told from shared clones.

This clonotype was observed once. V gene TRBV12-3 or TRBV12-4 combines with J gene TRBJ2-1; 11 bases line up with TRBD1. The CDR3 sequence is 13 residues long. V gave up 7 bases and J gave up 7 bases; unmatched junction bases: 3. CDR3 coding DNA: TGTGCCAGCACCCGGGACAGGGGGAATGAGCAGTTCTTC. Translated: CASTRDRGNEQFF.

In this sample, this clonotype turned up a few times. The V and J genes are TRBV2 and TRBJ2-5; TRBD1 is a possible D gene (6 bases). V dropped 2 bases and J dropped 5 bases, with 9 bases sitting between them. Germline CDR1 reads SNHLY; CDR2 reads FYNNEI. This CDR3 is 13 amino acids long. DNA of the CDR3: TGTGCCAGCAGTGAATACAGGGCGGAGACCCAGTACTTC. This gives the protein CASSEYRAETQYF.

This clonotype was counted a few times. The gene calls are TRBV5-1 and TRBJ2-7; a weak D match, TRBD1 (6 bases). Per germline, CDR1 SGHRS and CDR2 YFSETQ. The CDR3 spans 14 residues. The germline V and J ends were trimmed by 4 bases and 2 bases, with 13 bases remaining between them. In DNA, the CDR3 is TGCGCCAGCAGCCTGACAGGTTTACCCTACGAGCAGTACTTC. This encodes CASSLTGLPYEQYF.

V and J are TRBV7-3 and TRBJ1-1; TRBD1 might be the D (6 bases). V lost 5 bases, J lost 11 bases, and 15 bases lay in between. Germline assignment: CDR1 SGHTA and CDR2 FQGTGA. The CDR3 runs 12 residues. CDR3 region: CASSDLQGRAFF. The DNA of the CDR3 is TGTGCCAGCAGCGACCTACAGGGACGGGCTTTCTTT.

This clonotype was seen a handful of times. This chain uses TRBV23-1 with TRBJ2-3; 12 bases are a match to TRBD2. TRBV23-1 is recorded as an ORF, its role being uncertain. There are 18 residues in the CDR3. Unmatched junction bases numbered 13, after V lost 8 bases and J lost 1 base. The CDR3 nucleotides read TGCGCCAGCTGCCCCCCGGCTAGCGGGGGGGCGGGCACAGATACGCAGTATTTT. As protein: CASCPPASGGAGTDTQYF.

Only a few counts were recorded for this clonotype. The chain combines TRBV6-5 with TRBJ2-3, with 11 bases aligning to TRBD2. Germline V CDR1 and CDR2: MNHEY, SVGAGI. J was trimmed by 5 bases and V by 2 bases; bases with no gene match: 6. The CDR3 totals 16 residues. The CDR3 nucleotides are TGTGCCAGCAGTTACACTAGCGGGGGCCGTGGAGATACGCAGTATTTT. It translates to CASSYTSGGRGDTQYF.

Here the CDR3 reads CASSYYNNQPQHF. DNA for the CDR3: TGTGCCAGCAGTTACTACAACAATCAGCCCCAGCATTTT. The chain carries TRBV6-2 or TRBV6-3 and TRBJ1-5, with D unclear. The CDR3 is made up of 13 amino acids. The V end lost 1 base, the J end lost 3 bases, and 4 bases lay between the germline ends. Germline V gene data show CDR1 as MNHEY and CDR2 as SVGEGT.

This clonotype was picked up a small number of times. V and J are TRBV6-2 or TRBV6-3 and TRBJ2-7; D gene uncertain. This CDR3 spans 13 amino acids. V lost 2 bases and J lost 6, with 11 bases in between. CDR1 MNHEY and CDR2 SVGEGT come from the germline V gene. CDR3 loop: CASSYSQTSEQYF. The CDR3 nucleotides are TGTGCCAGCAGTTACAGCCAGACAAGCGAGCAGTACTTC.

This clonotype was seen at least ten times. The CDR3 sequence is CASSQVEVAAAFF. The CDR3 bases are TGCGCCAGCAGCCAAGTAGAAGTCGCGGCCGCTTTCTTT. This chain connects TRBV4-1 to TRBJ1-1; D is undetermined. The CDR3 runs 13 residues. Germline CDR1 MGHRA, CDR2 YSYEKL. V lost 1 base to trimming and J lost 11 bases, with 14 bases between them.

This clonotype was picked up a small number of times. The V and J genes are TRBV5-1 and TRBJ2-3; D is possibly TRBD1 or TRBD2 (6 bases each). V was shortened by 1 base and J by 5 bases, with 11 bases between the two germline ends. Germline CDR1 is SGHRS and CDR2 is YFSETQ. The CDR3 sequence is 14 residues long. The CDR3 nucleotides read TGCGCCAGCAGCTTGAGGGGGGCGGAAGATACGCAGTATTTT. Its translation: CASSLRGAEDTQYF.

The table lists this clonotype with a few counts. The chain recombines TRBV3-1 with TRBJ1-2; tentative D call: TRBD1 (5 bases). The CDR3 has 14 amino acids. Between the trimmed V and J ends, which lost 1 base and 7 bases, there was a span of 13 bases. Per germline, CDR1 LGHDT and CDR2 YNNKEL (reference sequence). In DNA form, the CDR3 reads TGTGCCAGCAGCCAAGTCCAGGGATACGGTGGCTACACCTTC. Its protein product is CASSQVQGYGGYTF.

The chain uses TRBV7-9 and TRBJ1-6, with a tentative D call TRBD1 (5 bases). CDR1 and CDR2 (germline): SEHNR, FQNEAQ (reference sequence). CDR3 size: 16 residues. Trimming cost V 3 bases and J 9 bases, with 18 bases left between them. The CDR3 coding sequence is TGTGCCAGCAGCTTCACCCCGGGACCTATTGGTTCACCCCTCCACTTT. Translated: CASSFTPGPIGSPLHF.

This clonotype was counted a single time. The chain uses TRBV20-1 and TRBJ2-7, with TRBD2 matching over 10 bases. V trimming: 5 bases; J trimming: 2 bases; junction bases outside the gene matches: 6. CDR1 and CDR2 (germline): DFQATT, SNEGSKA (reference sequence). CDR3 length: 14 residues. The CDR3 DNA reads TGCAGTGCTCCCCCACTAGCGGGGACCTACGAGCAGTACTTC. Protein product: CSAPPLAGTYEQYF.

The J gene is TRBJ2-1, the V gene TRBV7-9; 12 nucleotides agree with TRBD1. The CDR3 is made up of 15 amino acids. CDR1 and CDR2 from the germline V gene are SEHNR and FQNEAQ (reference sequence). V gave up 5 bases and J gave up 7 bases; unmatched junction bases: 6. The CDR3 loop is CASSRGQGAANEQFF. DNA of the CDR3: TGTGCCAGCAGCCGGGGACAGGGGGCGGCGAATGAGCAGTTCTTC.

This clonotype has more than one count but fewer than ten. V is TRBV28 and J is TRBJ2-5, with D perhaps being TRBD1 or TRBD2 (5 bases each). Trimming shortened V by 7 bases and J by 5 bases, and 14 bases separated the two germline ends. Germline assignment: CDR1 MDHEN and CDR2 SYDVKM. The CDR3 is made up of 13 amino acids. The CDR3 region has the DNA TGTGCCAGCACCCTTCTGGGGGTGGAGACCCAGTACTTC. Its protein product is CASTLLGVETQYF.

The genes are TRBV11-2 and TRBJ2-2, with D possibly TRBD2 on 5 matching bases. V lost 4 bases and J 4 bases, leaving 16 bases between the germline ends. This CDR3 is built from 16 residues. Germline assignment: CDR1 SGHAT and CDR2 FQNNGV. The DNA for the CDR3 is TGTGCCAGCAGCTGGGGAGTAGGTCCGAGCACCGGGGAGCTGTTTTTT. This gives the protein CASSWGVGPSTGELFF.

This clonotype was detected only a few times. The chain uses TRBV20-1 and TRBJ2-7, with D possibly TRBD2 on 5 matching bases. Germline CDR1 reads DFQATT; CDR2 reads SNEGSKA (reference sequence). The ends were cut back, 3 bases at V and 1 base at J, with 13 bases in the middle. The CDR3 spans 14 residues. The CDR3 DNA reads TGCAGTGCTAGTAGGCTAGCAAAGTCCTACGAGCAGTACTTC. The encoded protein is CSASRLAKSYEQYF.

This clonotype was seen repeatedly, ten times or more. The chain uses TRBV5-4 and TRBJ1-1; TRBD1 matches 7 bases. Germline V CDR1 and CDR2: SGHNT, YYREEE (reference sequence). The trim removed 6 bases at V and 5 bases at J, leaving 13 bases unmatched. The CDR3 is made up of 15 amino acids. CDR3 coding DNA: TGTGCCAGCACCTTAGGCGCCCCAGGGGGGACTGAAGCTTTCTTT. Protein product: CASTLGAPGGTEAFF.

The V and J genes are TRBV7-9 and TRBJ2-3; no clear D gene. Germline CDR1 and CDR2: SEHNR and FQNEAQ (reference sequence). The CDR3 has 15 residues. Trimming stripped 2 bases from V and 3 bases from J, with 12 bases between. The CDR3 sequence is CASSLSSLWTDTQYF. CDR3 sequence (DNA): TGTGCCAGCAGCTTATCCTCCCTCTGGACAGATACGCAGTATTTT. The full variable domain, its missing parts supplied by reference TRBV7-9 and TRBJ2-3, is DTGVSQNPRHKITKRGQNVTFRCDPISEHNRLYWYRQTLGQGPEFLTYFQNEAQLEKSRLLSDRFSAERPKGSFSTLEIQRTEQGDSAMYLCASSLSSLWTDTQYFGPGTRLTVL.

In this sample, this clonotype turned up a few times. This chain uses TRBV6-5 with TRBJ2-1; TRBD2 might be the D (6 bases). The CDR3 sequence is 16 residues long. Germline V CDR1 and CDR2: MNHEY, SVGAGI. V dropped 2 bases and J dropped 4 bases, with 15 bases sitting between them. The CDR3 protein is CASSYLTSLPYNEQFF. CDR3 nucleotides: TGTGCCAGCAGTTACCTGACTAGTCTTCCTTACAATGAGCAGTTCTTC.

This sequence joins TRBV20-1 and TRBJ2-1; possible D gene TRBD1, 6 bases. Germline CDR1 reads DFQATT; CDR2 reads SNEGSKA (reference sequence). The V end was cut by 0 bases, the J end by 7 bases, with 16 bases between. CDR3 length equals 15 residues. The chain's CDR3 is CSARDPSGADNEQFF. The CDR3 coding sequence is TGCAGTGCTAGAGATCCTTCAGGGGCGGATAATGAGCAGTTCTTC.

The V call is TRBV5-5, the J call TRBJ2-2; D is possibly TRBD2 (5 bases). The length of the CDR3 is 14 residues. CDR1 and CDR2 from the germline V gene are SGHKS and YYEKEE (reference sequence). Trimming removed 3 bases from V and 6 bases from J, with 12 bases in between. The CDR3 sequence: CASSSGRGSGELFF. CDR3 bases: TGTGCCAGCAGCTCGGGTCGGGGTTCCGGGGAGCTGTTTTTT.

In its sample, this clonotype was seen a few times. The gene calls are TRBV4-1 and TRBJ2-1; 7 positions agree with TRBD2. Germline CDR1 reads MGHRA; CDR2 reads YSYEKL. The trim removed 4 bases at V and 8 bases at J, leaving 17 bases unmatched. The CDR3 is made up of 17 amino acids. The CDR3 bases are TGCGCCAGCAGCCCCGGGGCTAGCGGAGTCTTTTCCTATGAGCAGTTCTTC. Its translation: CASSPGASGVFSYEQFF.

The chain joins TRBV18 to TRBJ2-7; the D is unclear. This CDR3 has 14 amino acids. Germline assignment: CDR1 KGHSH and CDR2 LQKENI. The V and J ends lost 0 bases and 1 base respectively, with 7 bases between them. The CDR3 region is CASSPPRESYEQYF. Written as DNA, the CDR3 is TGTGCCAGCTCACCACCGCGAGAGTCCTACGAGCAGTACTTC.

This clonotype was counted only a few times. The V gene is TRBV7-2, the J gene TRBJ2-5, with 8 bases identical to TRBD2. Losses at the gene ends were 1 base for V and 5 bases for J; bases not matched to a gene: 3. From germline, CDR1 is SGHTA and CDR2 FQGNSA. The CDR3 spans 14 residues. The CDR3 nucleotides are TGTGCCAGCAGCTTAGATAGCGGGGCGGAGACCCAGTACTTC. Translating gives CASSLDSGAETQYF.

This clonotype has just a few counts. The rearrangement uses TRBV6-5 and TRBJ1-4, with D possibly TRBD1 on 6 matching bases. Between the trimmed V and J ends, which lost 0 bases and 11 bases, there was a span of 16 bases. Germline loops: CDR1 MNHEY, CDR2 SVGAGI. The CDR3 has 15 residues. The DNA for the CDR3 is TGTGCCAGCAGTTACTCTGACGCCGGGGGGCGGAAACTGTTTTTT. Protein: CASSYSDAGGRKLFF.

The chain combines TRBV11-2 with TRBJ2-2; no firm D call. The V and J ends lost 7 bases and 2 bases respectively, with 14 bases between them. The CDR3 runs 15 residues. CDR1 and CDR2 from the germline V gene are SGHAT and FQNNGV. The CDR3 sequence: CASTPRATNTGELFF. CDR3 DNA sequence: TGTGCCAGCACCCCCCGCGCGACCAACACCGGGGAGCTGTTTTTT.

This clonotype was observed a few times. The V and J genes are TRBV28 and TRBJ1-6; 8 bases are shared with TRBD1. Germline CDR1 MDHEN, CDR2 SYDVKM. J lost 9 bases, V lost 5 bases, and 6 bases had no gene match. The CDR3 totals 14 residues. The CDR3 region is CASSDADRVSPLHF. The CDR3, as DNA: TGTGCCAGCAGTGATGCGGACAGGGTTTCACCCCTCCACTTT.

This clonotype was recorded a few times. This chain uses TRBV9 with TRBJ2-7, with D perhaps matching TRBD2 (6 bases). CDR3 length equals 15 residues. The ends were cut back, 2 bases at V and 2 bases at J, with 14 bases in the middle. Germline V gene lookup returns CDR1 SGDLS and CDR2 YYNGEE. The CDR3 nucleotides are TGTGCCAGCAGCGTCTCTAGCGCTGGCCCCTACGAGCAGTACTTC. This encodes CASSVSSAGPYEQYF.

This clonotype was seen only a few times. The chain recombines TRBV4-3 with TRBJ1-1; D is unclear. This CDR3 region has 15 residues. From germline, CDR1 is LGHNA and CDR2 YSLEER. Deletions cut 0 bases from V and 11 bases from J, with 19 bases between. The CDR3 DNA follows: TGCGCCAGCAGCCAAGATCCGCGGGCAGCCCGTGGGGCTTTCTTT. Residues: CASSQDPRAARGAFF.